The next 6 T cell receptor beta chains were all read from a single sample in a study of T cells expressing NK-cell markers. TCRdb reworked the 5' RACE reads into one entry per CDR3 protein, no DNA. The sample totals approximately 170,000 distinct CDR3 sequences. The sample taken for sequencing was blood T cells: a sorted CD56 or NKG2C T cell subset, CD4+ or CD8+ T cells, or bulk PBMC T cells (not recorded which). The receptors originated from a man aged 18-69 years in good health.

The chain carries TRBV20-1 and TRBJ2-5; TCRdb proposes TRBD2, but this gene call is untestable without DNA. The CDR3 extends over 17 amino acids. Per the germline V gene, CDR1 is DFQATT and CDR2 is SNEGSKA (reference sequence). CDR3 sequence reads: CSARDYSKPRRGETQYF.

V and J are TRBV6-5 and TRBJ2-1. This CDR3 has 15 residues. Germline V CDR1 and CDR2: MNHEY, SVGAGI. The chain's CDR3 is CASSYALDADNEQFF.

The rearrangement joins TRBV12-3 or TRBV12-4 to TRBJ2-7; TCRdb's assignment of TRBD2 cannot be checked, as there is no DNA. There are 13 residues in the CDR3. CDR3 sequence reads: CASSHASGYEQYF.

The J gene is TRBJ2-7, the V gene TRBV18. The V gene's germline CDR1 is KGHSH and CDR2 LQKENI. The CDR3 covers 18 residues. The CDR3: CASSPPGWGSGLAYEQYF.

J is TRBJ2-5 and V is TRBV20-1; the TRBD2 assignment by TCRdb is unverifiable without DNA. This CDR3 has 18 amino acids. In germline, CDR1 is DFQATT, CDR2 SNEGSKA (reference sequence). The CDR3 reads CSARSLGLAGGPSETQYF.

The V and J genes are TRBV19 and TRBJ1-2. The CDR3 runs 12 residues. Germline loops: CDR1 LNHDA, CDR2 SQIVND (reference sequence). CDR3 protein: CASSIGGWGYTF.